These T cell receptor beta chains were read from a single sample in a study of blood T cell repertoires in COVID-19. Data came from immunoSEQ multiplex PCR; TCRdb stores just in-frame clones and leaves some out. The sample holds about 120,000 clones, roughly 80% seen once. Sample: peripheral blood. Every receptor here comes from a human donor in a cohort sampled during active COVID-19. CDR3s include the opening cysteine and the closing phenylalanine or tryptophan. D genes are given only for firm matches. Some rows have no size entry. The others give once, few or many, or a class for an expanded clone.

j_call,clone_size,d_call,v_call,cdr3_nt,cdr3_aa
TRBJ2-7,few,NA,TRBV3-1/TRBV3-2,TGTGCCAGCAGCCACTCACATGCCTACGAGCAGTACTTC,CASSHSHAYEQYF
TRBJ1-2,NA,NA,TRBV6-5,TGTGCCAGCAGCCTGACAAGATCCTATGGCTACACCTTC,CASSLTRSYGYTF
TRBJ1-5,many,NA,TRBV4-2,TGTGCCAGCAGCCAAGCCGCCGGGACACCTAATCAGCCCCAGCATTTT,CASSQAAGTPNQPQHF
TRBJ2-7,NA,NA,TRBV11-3,TGTGCCAGCAGCTTAAGGCCAGGGCCTACCTACGAGCAGTACTTC,CASSLRPGPTYEQYF
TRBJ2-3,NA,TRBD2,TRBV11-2,TGTGCCAGCAGCTTAGTAGCGGGAGCAGATACGCAGTATTTT,CASSLVAGADTQYF
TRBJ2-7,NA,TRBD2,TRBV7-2,TGTGCCAGCAGCTTAGTCCCTAGCGGAGACTACGAGCAGTACTTC,CASSLVPSGDYEQYF
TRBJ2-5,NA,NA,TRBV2,TGTGCCAGCAGTGACGATTTCCTACAAGAGACCCAGTACTTC,CASSDDFLQETQYF
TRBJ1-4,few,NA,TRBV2,TGTGCCAGCAGTGAGGACAGTAGGCAAAAACTGTTTTTT,CASSEDSRQKLFF
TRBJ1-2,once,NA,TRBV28,TGTGCCAGCAGTTTGGAGCAGGGAACTCTTTTATATGGCTACACCTTC,CASSLEQGTLLYGYTF
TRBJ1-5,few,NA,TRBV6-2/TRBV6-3,TGTGCCAGCAGCCTTCAGGGAAGCCAGCCCCAGCATTTT,CASSLQGSQPQHF
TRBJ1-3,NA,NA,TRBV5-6,TGTGCCACCACTCGTCGAGCTCGAAACACCATATATTTT,CATTRRARNTIYF
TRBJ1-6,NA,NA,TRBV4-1,TGCGCCAGCAGCCCCAGGACAGATTTCGGGAATAATTCACCCCTCCACTTT,CASSPRTDFGNNSPLHF
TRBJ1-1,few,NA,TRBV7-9,TGTGCCAGCAGCTTAGAGCAGGTTGAAGCTTTCTTT,CASSLEQVEAFF
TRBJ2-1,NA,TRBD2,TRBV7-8,TGTGCCAGCAGCTCGCTAGCGGGGGACTACAATGAGCAGTTCTTC,CASSSLAGDYNEQFF
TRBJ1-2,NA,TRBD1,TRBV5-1,TGCGCCAGCAGCCCGGGACAGGGCCCTAACTATGGCTACACCTTC,CASSPGQGPNYGYTF
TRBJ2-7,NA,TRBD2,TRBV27,TGTGCCAGCAGTTTATCGGGAGGGACGGACTCCTACGAGCAGTACTTC,CASSLSGGTDSYEQYF
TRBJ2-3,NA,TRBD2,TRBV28,TGTGCCAGCAGTTTAGCGAGCGGGGGGGCCGGCGATACGCAGTATTTT,CASSLASGGAGDTQYF
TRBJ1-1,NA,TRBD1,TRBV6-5,TGTGCCAGCAGTTACAACAGGGGGAACACTGAAGCTTTCTTT,CASSYNRGNTEAFF
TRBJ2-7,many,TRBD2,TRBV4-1,TGCGCCAGCAGCCAGGGACTAGCGGGGGACTACGAGCAGTACTTC,CASSQGLAGDYEQYF
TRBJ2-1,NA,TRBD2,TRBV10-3,TGTGCCGGAAGCGGGAACTACAATGAGCAGTTCTTC,CAGSGNYNEQFF
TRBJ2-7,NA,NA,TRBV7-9,TGTGCCAGCAGCTTAGGGCGGGACGGGTCCTACGAGCAGTACTTC,CASSLGRDGSYEQYF
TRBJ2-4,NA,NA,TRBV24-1,TGTGCCACCAGTGATGGGGGGACTGGCAAAAACATTCAGTACTTC,CATSDGGTGKNIQYF
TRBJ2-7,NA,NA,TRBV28,TGTGCCAGCAGTAACAGGGACGGATACTACGAGCAGTACTTC,CASSNRDGYYEQYF
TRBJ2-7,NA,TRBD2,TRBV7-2,TGTGCCAGCAGCTTTAGTTGGGCCGGGGGGTACGAGCAGTACTTC,CASSFSWAGGYEQYF
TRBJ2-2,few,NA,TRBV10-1,TGCGCCAGCAGTGTTGGAGGGAACACCGGGGAGCTGTTTTTT,CASSVGGNTGELFF
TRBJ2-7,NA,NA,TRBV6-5,TGTGCCAGCATCCGTCGACAAGCCTACGAGCAGTACTTC,CASIRRQAYEQYF
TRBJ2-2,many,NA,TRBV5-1,TGCGCCAGCAGCTTGGTTACGGCCGGGGAGCTGTTTTTT,CASSLVTAGELFF
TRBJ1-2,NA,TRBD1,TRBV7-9,TGTGCCAGCAGCGGCAGGGGGTTGGACTATGGCTACACCTTC,CASSGRGLDYGYTF
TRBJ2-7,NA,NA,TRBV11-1,TGTGCCAGCAGCCCGAGGGGGGGAGCCTACGAGCAGTACTTC,CASSPRGGAYEQYF
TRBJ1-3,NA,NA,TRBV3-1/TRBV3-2,TGTGCCAGCAGCCATGTTACAGTTGGAAACACCATATATTTT,CASSHVTVGNTIYF
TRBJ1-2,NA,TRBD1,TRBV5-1,TGCGCCAGCAGCTTAGAGACAGGGTCCAATGGCTACACCTTC,CASSLETGSNGYTF
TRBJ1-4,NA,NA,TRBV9,TGTGCCAGCAGCTCTGGTGGGGAGGATGAAAAACTGTTTTTT,CASSSGGEDEKLFF
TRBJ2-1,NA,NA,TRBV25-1,TGTGCCAGCAGTGGGCCTAGCTCCTACAATGAGCAGTTCTTC,CASSGPSSYNEQFF
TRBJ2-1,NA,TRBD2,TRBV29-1,TGCAGCGTCGAGACTAGCGGGCCCTACAATGAGCAGTTCTTC,CSVETSGPYNEQFF
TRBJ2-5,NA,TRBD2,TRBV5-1,TGCGCCAGCAGCGAGCGGGGGGGCCGCGAGACCCAGTACTTC,CASSERGGRETQYF
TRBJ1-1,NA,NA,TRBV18,TGTGCCAGCTCACCCGACGCGGGGATAAACACGGAAGCTTTCTTT,CASSPDAGINTEAFF
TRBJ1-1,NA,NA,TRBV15,TGTGCCACCAGCAGAGGGGCAGGCACACTCACTGAAGCTTTCTTT,CATSRGAGTLTEAFF
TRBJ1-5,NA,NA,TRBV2,TGTGCCAGCAGTCCAGGGCCCAGCCAGCCCCAGCATTTT,CASSPGPSQPQHF
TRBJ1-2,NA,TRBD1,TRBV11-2,TGTGCCAGCAGCTCGGGACAGGGGATCTATGGCTACACCTTC,CASSSGQGIYGYTF